These T cell receptor beta chains were read from a single sample in a study of radiation and T cells in renal cell carcinoma. Only in-frame clones appear in the TCRdb table, and some are missing; sequencing was by immunoSEQ multiplex PCR. The sample has fewer than 80,000 clones; less than 90% are singletons. This sample comprised blood, obtained from a patient whose treatment included radiotherapy and nephrectomy. The receptors were gathered from an older woman with renal cell carcinoma. The CDR3 runs from the conserved cysteine through the conserved F or W. Fields, in order: D gene, clone size, V gene, J gene, CDR3 DNA, CDR3 protein. D genes are given only for firm matches. Rows give clone size only sometimes, using once, few, many, or a class for an expanded clone.

D gene: TRBD2; clone size: -; V gene: TRBV5-1; J gene: TRBJ2-3; CDR3 DNA: TGCGCCAGCAGCGCGGGGACTAGCGGGGTTACAGATACGCAGTATTTT; CDR3 protein: CASSAGTSGVTDTQYF
D gene: -; clone size: -; V gene: TRBV19; J gene: TRBJ1-2; CDR3 DNA: TGTGCCAGTAGTCAGGAGGTGTACTATGGCTACACCTTC; CDR3 protein: CASSQEVYYGYTF
D gene: -; clone size: -; V gene: TRBV9; J gene: TRBJ2-5; CDR3 DNA: TGTGCCAGCAGCGTAGCGGGACGGCAAGAGACCCAGTACTTC; CDR3 protein: CASSVAGRQETQYF
D gene: TRBD1; clone size: -; V gene: TRBV19; J gene: TRBJ2-5; CDR3 DNA: TGTGCCAGTAGTCTTACAGGGGGCCGGGAGACCCAGTACTTC; CDR3 protein: CASSLTGGRETQYF
D gene: TRBD2; clone size: -; V gene: TRBV2; J gene: TRBJ2-7; CDR3 DNA: TGTGCCAGCAGCCCTAGGACTAGCGGGAGCTACGAGCAGTACTTC; CDR3 protein: CASSPRTSGSYEQYF
D gene: -; clone size: -; V gene: TRBV6-1; J gene: TRBJ1-1; CDR3 DNA: TGTGCCAGCAGTGAAGCGGGCACGCACGGGTTTGAAGCTTTCTTT; CDR3 protein: CASSEAGTHGFEAFF
D gene: TRBD2; clone size: few; V gene: TRBV7-9; J gene: TRBJ2-1; CDR3 DNA: TGTGCCAGCAGCTACACGGCTACTAGCGGGTTCAATGAGCAGTTCTTC; CDR3 protein: CASSYTATSGFNEQFF
D gene: TRBD2; clone size: -; V gene: TRBV11-1; J gene: TRBJ2-1; CDR3 DNA: TGTGCCAGCAGCATGGGGGCTAGCGGGAGAGGAGAGCAGTTCTTC; CDR3 protein: CASSMGASGRGEQFF
D gene: TRBD2; clone size: -; V gene: TRBV2; J gene: TRBJ2-1; CDR3 DNA: TGTGCCAGCAGGAAGGATAGCGGGAGGGGGAATGAGCAGTTCTTC; CDR3 protein: CASRKDSGRGNEQFF
D gene: TRBD2; clone size: -; V gene: TRBV5-1; J gene: TRBJ2-2; CDR3 DNA: TGCGCCAGCAGACTAGCGGGAGGGACCGGGGAGCTGTTTTTT; CDR3 protein: CASRLAGGTGELFF
D gene: TRBD2; clone size: -; V gene: TRBV5-6; J gene: TRBJ2-7; CDR3 DNA: TGTGCCAGCAGCTTGAGTCCTAGCGGGGACTACGAGCAGTACTTC; CDR3 protein: CASSLSPSGDYEQYF
D gene: -; clone size: -; V gene: TRBV6-6; J gene: TRBJ2-3; CDR3 DNA: TGTGCCAGCAGTGCCCCAGGGCTGGATACGCAGTATTTT; CDR3 protein: CASSAPGLDTQYF
D gene: -; clone size: -; V gene: TRBV11-3; J gene: TRBJ2-5; CDR3 DNA: TGTGCCAGCAGCTTAGGGTGGTCGGAGACCCAGTACTTC; CDR3 protein: CASSLGWSETQYF
D gene: -; clone size: -; V gene: TRBV28; J gene: TRBJ2-1; CDR3 DNA: TGTGCCAGCAGTTTATGGCCCGATGAGCAGTTCTTC; CDR3 protein: CASSLWPDEQFF
D gene: -; clone size: -; V gene: TRBV4-2; J gene: TRBJ1-1; CDR3 DNA: TGTGCCAGCAGCCACCCGAACACTGAAGCTTTCTTT; CDR3 protein: CASSHPNTEAFF
D gene: TRBD1; clone size: -; V gene: TRBV6-5; J gene: TRBJ2-2; CDR3 DNA: TGTGCCAGCAGGACAGGGATCGGGGAGCTGTTTTTT; CDR3 protein: CASRTGIGELFF
D gene: TRBD1; clone size: -; V gene: TRBV6-6; J gene: TRBJ1-2; CDR3 DNA: TGTGCCAGCAGTTACGCAGGGGGAACCTATGGCTACACCTTC; CDR3 protein: CASSYAGGTYGYTF
D gene: TRBD1; clone size: -; V gene: TRBV9; J gene: TRBJ2-6; CDR3 DNA: TGTGCCAGCAGCACCCCGCAGGGGGCTGGGGCCAACGTCCTGACTTTC; CDR3 protein: CASSTPQGAGANVLTF
D gene: -; clone size: -; V gene: TRBV6-6; J gene: TRBJ1-1; CDR3 DNA: TGTGCCAGCAGTTACTACACCGGGCACCAGAACACTGAAGCTTTCTTT; CDR3 protein: CASSYYTGHQNTEAFF
D gene: TRBD1; clone size: -; V gene: TRBV6-1; J gene: TRBJ2-7; CDR3 DNA: TGTGCCAGCAGGCCCGGGACAGGGGGCTCCTACGAGCAGTACTTC; CDR3 protein: CASRPGTGGSYEQYF
D gene: TRBD1; clone size: once; V gene: TRBV6-1; J gene: TRBJ1-2; CDR3 DNA: TGTGCCAGCAGTGATCAGGGGGCGAGGGAGACTAACTATGGCTACACCTTC; CDR3 protein: CASSDQGARETNYGYTF
D gene: -; clone size: -; V gene: TRBV28; J gene: TRBJ2-7; CDR3 DNA: TGTGCCAGCAGCCTCATCCCAGGGTTCTACGAGCAGTACTTC; CDR3 protein: CASSLIPGFYEQYF
D gene: -; clone size: -; V gene: TRBV14; J gene: TRBJ1-2; CDR3 DNA: TGTGCCAGCAGCCTCCCGAACGGACGGAACTATGGCTACACCTTC; CDR3 protein: CASSLPNGRNYGYTF
D gene: TRBD1; clone size: -; V gene: TRBV18; J gene: TRBJ1-2; CDR3 DNA: TGTGCCAGCTCACCAGGGGTCGTACAGGGGGATCTAAATGGCTACACCTTC; CDR3 protein: CASSPGVVQGDLNGYTF
D gene: -; clone size: -; V gene: TRBV9; J gene: TRBJ1-5; CDR3 DNA: TGTGCCAGCAGCGTAGGGGGGCTAGGGAATCAGCCCCAGCATTTT; CDR3 protein: CASSVGGLGNQPQHF
D gene: -; clone size: -; V gene: TRBV7-9; J gene: TRBJ2-5; CDR3 DNA: TGTGCCAGCAGTTGGGGACATCCTAGGGAGACCCAGTACTTC; CDR3 protein: CASSWGHPRETQYF
D gene: -; clone size: -; V gene: TRBV6-1; J gene: TRBJ1-2; CDR3 DNA: TGTGCCAGCACCCTAACCGGGTACTATGGCTACACCTTC; CDR3 protein: CASTLTGYYGYTF
D gene: TRBD1; clone size: -; V gene: TRBV6-5; J gene: TRBJ2-5; CDR3 DNA: TGTGCCAGCAGCGACAGGGGGCTCGAGACCCAGTACTTC; CDR3 protein: CASSDRGLETQYF
D gene: TRBD1; clone size: -; V gene: TRBV4-1; J gene: TRBJ2-7; CDR3 DNA: TGCGCCAGCAGCCCCGTGGGACAGGGGTCCGAGCAGTACTTC; CDR3 protein: CASSPVGQGSEQYF
D gene: -; clone size: once; V gene: TRBV28; J gene: TRBJ1-3; CDR3 DNA: TGTGCCAGCAGTTCCATCGACCAATCGGACAGAGTCTTTGGAAACACCATATATTTT; CDR3 protein: CASSSIDQSDRVFGNTIYF
D gene: -; clone size: -; V gene: TRBV11-2; J gene: TRBJ2-1; CDR3 DNA: TGTGCCAGCAGTTACGGGCCGCCCGACAATGAGCAGTTCTTC; CDR3 protein: CASSYGPPDNEQFF
D gene: -; clone size: -; V gene: TRBV2; J gene: TRBJ1-1; CDR3 DNA: TGTGCCAGCAGTGGGTCCCAGGGGAACACTGAAGCTTTCTTT; CDR3 protein: CASSGSQGNTEAFF
D gene: TRBD1; clone size: -; V gene: TRBV6-5; J gene: TRBJ1-2; CDR3 DNA: TGTGCCAGCAGTTACTCGACAGGGTATGGCTACACCTTC; CDR3 protein: CASSYSTGYGYTF
D gene: TRBD1; clone size: -; V gene: TRBV9; J gene: TRBJ2-2; CDR3 DNA: TGTGCCAGCAGCGGACCGGGACAGGGAGACACCGGGGAGCTGTTTTTT; CDR3 protein: CASSGPGQGDTGELFF
D gene: TRBD1; clone size: -; V gene: TRBV7-9; J gene: TRBJ1-1; CDR3 DNA: TGTGCCAGCAGCTCCGGGCCGCCTCAGGGGGGGTTGAACACTGAAGCTTTCTTT; CDR3 protein: CASSSGPPQGGLNTEAFF
D gene: -; clone size: -; V gene: TRBV2; J gene: TRBJ2-5; CDR3 DNA: TGTGCCAGCAAGCGGGCAGTCCAAGAGACCCAGTACTTC; CDR3 protein: CASKRAVQETQYF
D gene: -; clone size: -; V gene: TRBV7-6; J gene: TRBJ2-7; CDR3 DNA: TGTGCCAGCAGCTTAGACCAAGGGAGCGACGAGCAGTACTTC; CDR3 protein: CASSLDQGSDEQYF
D gene: -; clone size: -; V gene: TRBV7-3; J gene: TRBJ1-1; CDR3 DNA: TGTGCCAGCAGCTTAAATGGGGCGAGCACTGAAGCTTTCTTT; CDR3 protein: CASSLNGASTEAFF
D gene: -; clone size: -; V gene: TRBV10-1; J gene: TRBJ1-3; CDR3 DNA: TGCGCCAGCAGTGAGACGGGGAAGTCCATATATTTT; CDR3 protein: CASSETGKSIYF